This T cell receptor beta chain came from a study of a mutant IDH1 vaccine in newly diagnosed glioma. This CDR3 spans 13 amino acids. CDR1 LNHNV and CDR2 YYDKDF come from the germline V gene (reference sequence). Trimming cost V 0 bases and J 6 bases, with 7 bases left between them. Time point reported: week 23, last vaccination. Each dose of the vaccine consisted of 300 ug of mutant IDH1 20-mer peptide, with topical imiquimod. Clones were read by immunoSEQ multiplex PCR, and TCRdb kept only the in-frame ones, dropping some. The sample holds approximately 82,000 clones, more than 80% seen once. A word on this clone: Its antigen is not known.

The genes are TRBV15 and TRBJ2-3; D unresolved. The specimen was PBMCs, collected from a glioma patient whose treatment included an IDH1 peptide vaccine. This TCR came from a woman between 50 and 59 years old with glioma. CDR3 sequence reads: CATSRDYRDTQYF. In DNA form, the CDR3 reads TGTGCCACCAGCAGAGATTATCGGGATACGCAGTATTTT.